One and the same sample provided the 23 T cell receptor beta chains below, sequenced in a study of blood T cell repertoires in COVID-19. Only in-frame clones appear in the TCRdb table, and some are missing; sequencing was by immunoSEQ multiplex PCR. The table includes approximately 150,000 clones, roughly 77% detected once. The sequenced sample consisted of peripheral blood. The receptor set was obtained from a human donor in a cohort sampled during active COVID-19.

V usage is TRBV6-2 or TRBV6-3 and J usage is TRBJ1-2, with D maybe TRBD1 (5 bases). This CDR3 spans 14 amino acids. V was shortened by 4 bases and J by 8 bases, with 17 bases between the two germline ends. Germline assignment: CDR1 MNHEY and CDR2 SVGEGT. CDR3 protein: CASSSMGPPQGYTF. The CDR3 DNA is TGTGCCAGCAGTTCTATGGGGCCGCCACAGGGCTACACCTTC.

The V call is TRBV19, the J call TRBJ2-3, with 13 bases aligning to TRBD2. Germline CDR1 LNHDA, CDR2 SQIVND (reference sequence). The CDR3 has 16 amino acids. J was trimmed by 4 bases and V by 5 bases; bases with no gene match: 6. The CDR3 DNA is TGTGCCAGTAGTTTATGGACTAGCGGGAGCGCAGATACGCAGTATTTT. Protein sequence: CASSLWTSGSADTQYF.

The chain links TRBV11-2 to TRBJ2-3, with a possible D match to TRBD2 (6 bases). The CDR3 is made up of 13 amino acids. Germline assignment: CDR1 SGHAT and CDR2 FQNNGV. The V gene lost 5 bases and the J gene lost 3 bases, with 9 bases spanning the gap. CDR3 sequence reads: CASSPGLTDTQYF. CDR3 in DNA: TGTGCCAGCAGCCCGGGACTGACAGATACGCAGTATTTT.

This clone is a singleton in its sample. The rearrangement uses TRBV3-1 (or the pseudogene TRBV3-2) and TRBJ1-3; 8 bases fit TRBD1. This CDR3 contains 14 residues. J lost 4 bases, V lost 4 bases, and 3 bases had no gene match. The germline CDR1 and CDR2 sequences are LGHDT and YNNKEL (reference sequence). CDR3 nucleotides: TGTGCCAGCAGCCCCCGGGACAGGGGAAACACCATATATTTT. Amino acid sequence: CASSPRDRGNTIYF.

This clone was detected only a few times. This CDR3 is also generated by other DNA sequences in the sample. The CDR3 coding sequence is TGTGCCAGCAGCTTACAGGGACAGCCCCAGCATTTT. Translated, it gives CASSLQGQPQHF. The chain uses TRBV7-2 and TRBJ1-5, with D possibly being TRBD1 (5 bases). V shed 2 bases and J shed 7 bases, with 6 bases lying between them. Germline-derived CDR1 and CDR2 are SGHTA and FQGNSA. This CDR3 is 12 amino acids long.

The chain couples TRBV25-1 to TRBJ2-2; D ambiguous. The CDR3 has 15 amino acids. Deletions cut 8 bases from V and 2 bases from J, with 15 bases between. Germline CDR1 is MGHDK and CDR2 is SYGVNS. Here the CDR3 DNA reads TGTGCCAGCTCACCTTGGCCGATTAACACCGGGGAGCTGTTTTTT. Translation gives CASSPWPINTGELFF.

V gene TRBV18 combines with J gene TRBJ1-1; the match to TRBD1 covers 9 bases. J gave up 5 bases and V 5 bases, and 6 bases lay outside the gene matches. The CDR3 covers 14 residues. Germline V gene sequence: CDR1 KGHSH, CDR2 LQKENI. CDR3 residues: CASSSGQGKTEAFF. CDR3 in DNA: TGTGCCAGCTCATCTGGACAGGGGAAGACTGAAGCTTTCTTT. Looking up the rest from reference TRBV18 and TRBJ1-1 gives the full variable domain: NAGVMQNPRHLVRRRGQEARLRCSPMKGHSHVYWYRQLPEEGLKFMVYLQKENIIDESGMPKERFSAEFPKEGPSILRIQQVVRGDSAAYFCASSSGQGKTEAFFGQGTRLTVV.

The chain links TRBV5-1 to TRBJ2-7, with D possibly being TRBD1 (6 bases). Germline CDR1 is SGHRS and CDR2 is YFSETQ. This CDR3 is built from 14 residues. The V gene lost 2 bases and the J gene lost 2 bases, with 11 bases spanning the gap. The CDR3 reads CASSLVGTPYEQYF. The CDR3 region has the DNA TGCGCCAGCAGCTTAGTGGGGACACCCTACGAGCAGTACTTC.

J is TRBJ1-5 and V is TRBV6-5; no clear D. Trimming removed 7 bases from V and 0 bases from J, with 13 bases in between. Germline loops: CDR1 MNHEY, CDR2 SVGAGI. The CDR3 has 15 residues. The CDR3 sequence is CASTSRQHSNQPQHF. CDR3 coding DNA: TGTGCCAGCACCAGCAGGCAGCATAGCAATCAGCCCCAGCATTTT.

This clone occurred a few times. The chain links TRBV28 to TRBJ1-6; TRBD1 agrees at 7 bases. V dropped 5 bases and J dropped 2; count of bases not matched to a gene: 6. The germline V gene has CDR1 MDHEN and CDR2 SYDVKM. This CDR3 comprises 16 residues. CDR3 bases: TGTGCCAGCAGTCCGCCGGGACAGACCTATAATTCACCCCTCCACTTT. It translates to CASSPPGQTYNSPLHF.

This clone was counted many times. The CDR3 protein is CASSYAGGSYEQYF. CDR3 DNA: TGTGCCAGCAGTTACGCGGGAGGGTCCTACGAGCAGTACTTC. The chain combines TRBV6-5 with TRBJ2-7; 9 bases are shared with TRBD2. This CDR3 is built from 14 residues. Losses at the gene ends were 2 bases for V and 1 base for J; bases not matched to a gene: 0. Germline assignment: CDR1 MNHEY and CDR2 SVGAGI.

This chain joins TRBV30 and TRBJ1-4; a possible D gene is TRBD1 (5 bases). There are 12 residues in the CDR3. The ends were cut back, 5 bases at V and 6 bases at J, with 10 bases in the middle. Germline lookup yields CDR1 GTSNPN and CDR2 SVGIG (reference sequence). CDR3 region: CAWGPGDEKLFF. CDR3 sequence (DNA): TGTGCCTGGGGGCCGGGGGATGAAAAACTGTTTTTT.

The chain couples TRBV27 to TRBJ2-3; TRBD1 matches 9 bases. Germline values: CDR1 MNHEY, CDR2 SMNVEV (reference sequence). Trimming took 5 bases from V and 4 from J; bases not matched to a gene: 13. CDR3 length: 17 residues. The CDR3 coding sequence is TGTGCCAGCAGTCCCCATATAAAGACAGGGGGGTCAGATACGCAGTATTTT. Protein sequence: CASSPHIKTGGSDTQYF.

Note on this clone: Compared with germline, one end of the junction differs, possibly owing to a read error. V is TRBV2 and J is TRBJ1-3; maybe TRBD1 (5 bases). Germline V CDR1 and CDR2: SNHLY, FYNNEI. The CDR3 is 15 amino acids. DNA for the CDR3: TGTGCCAGCAGGGAAGGACAAAACTCTGGAAACACCATATATTTT. Its protein is CASREGQNSGNTIYF.

In this sample, this clone turned up a few times. This chain links TRBV15 with TRBJ1-1; weak D call: TRBD1 (5 bases). Per germline, CDR1 LNHNV and CDR2 YYDKDF (reference sequence). V lost 7 bases and J lost 9, with 21 bases in between. The CDR3 is 14 amino acids. The CDR3 is CATKEATQGKKAFF. CDR3 nucleotide sequence: TGTGCCACCAAAGAGGCAACCCAGGGTAAGAAAGCTTTCTTT.

CDR3 nucleotide sequence: TGTGCCAGCAGCTCGGAGAGCTTACCGACGCGGCTTCTAGAAATGTCCTACGAGCAGTACTTC. It is translated as CASSSESLPTRLLEMSYEQYF. The gene calls are TRBV21-1 and TRBJ2-7; the table's D call TRBD2 went unverified against the DNA. TRBV21-1 is a listed pseudogene. The CDR3 sequence is 21 residues long.

The chain recombines TRBV9 with TRBJ2-5, with TRBD2 matching 8 bases. Germline V CDR1 and CDR2: SGDLS, YYNGEE. The CDR3 spans 15 residues. The J segment lost 3 bases and the V segment lost 4 bases, leaving 8 bases of the junction unmatched. The CDR3 nucleotides are TGTGCCAGCAGCTACCTCGGGGGGGCGGAAGAGACCCAGTACTTC. It is translated as CASSYLGGAEETQYF.

The V call is TRBV28, the J call TRBJ1-1, with 10 bases that match TRBD1. This CDR3 contains 13 residues. V shed 8 bases and J 1 base; nucleotides not matched to a gene: 1. Germline loops: CDR1 MDHEN, CDR2 SYDVKM. CDR3: CASRDRGNTEAFF. CDR3 DNA sequence: TGTGCCAGCCGGGACAGGGGGAACACTGAAGCTTTCTTT. The full variable domain, its missing parts supplied by reference TRBV28 and TRBJ1-1, is DVKVTQSSRYLVKRTGEKVFLECVQDMDHENMFWYRQDPGLGLRLIYFSYDVKMKEKGDIPEGYSVSREKKERFSLILESASTNQTSMYLCASRDRGNTEAFFGQGTRLTVV.

The genes are TRBV7-6 and TRBJ2-1, with D perhaps TRBD1 (5 bases). This CDR3 comprises 15 residues. Germline V gene data show CDR1 as SGHVS and CDR2 as FNYEAQ. V lost 2 bases and J 1 base, leaving 9 bases between the germline ends. The CDR3 loop is CASSLKGKSYNEQFF. CDR3 coding DNA: TGTGCCAGCAGCTTAAAGGGGAAATCCTACAATGAGCAGTTCTTC.

There are a few counts of this clone. V and J are TRBV27 and TRBJ1-1; 9 bases align to TRBD1. The CDR3 is made up of 14 amino acids. J was trimmed by 5 bases and V by 1 base; bases with no gene match: 2. CDR1 is MNHEY, CDR2 SMNVEV, per germline (reference sequence). The CDR3 region has the DNA TGTGCCAGCAGTTTATACAGGGGGCAGACTGAAGCTTTCTTT. It yields the protein CASSLYRGQTEAFF.

The chain combines TRBV30 with TRBJ2-7; maybe TRBD2 (7 bases). The CDR3 extends over 18 amino acids. The V gene lost 6 bases and the J gene lost 5 bases, with 32 bases spanning the gap. Germline loops: CDR1 GTSNPN, CDR2 SVGIG (reference sequence). This CDR3 is CACPPAKGGLHFSHEQYF. The CDR3 DNA is TGTGCCTGCCCCCCGGCCAAAGGGGGACTACACTTTTCCCACGAGCAGTACTTC.

Here the CDR3 reads CASSLGSTSTDTQYF. CDR3 nucleotide sequence: TGTGCCAGCAGCTTGGGCTCAACTAGCACAGATACGCAGTATTTT. This chain uses TRBV7-8 with TRBJ2-3; D uncertain. The CDR3 sequence is 15 residues long. V was shortened by 3 bases and J by 0 bases, with 10 bases between the two germline ends. Per the germline V gene, CDR1 is SGHVS and CDR2 is FQNEAQ.

The chain couples TRBV2 to TRBJ1-2; a possible D gene is TRBD1 (6 bases). The CDR3 is 14 residues long. Germline values: CDR1 SNHLY, CDR2 FYNNEI. The V gene lost 7 bases and the J gene lost 7 bases, with 19 bases spanning the gap. CDR3: CASKGLITGIGYTF. The CDR3, as DNA: TGTGCCAGCAAAGGGCTGATTACAGGGATTGGCTACACCTTC.